Included here is one T cell receptor beta chain sequence, with context. The protocol was immunoSEQ multiplex PCR, while the TCRdb copy is restricted to in-frame clones and leaves out a portion. This table has around 62,000 clones, 91% appearing once. The data derive from a study of OX40 agonist ivuxolimab in advanced cancers. Overall study context: In this trial design, patients received ivuxolimab intravenously at 0.01 to 10 mg/kg every 2 weeks. From about 23 to 85 years was the age range, with a mean of about 56 years, and around 80% were male. Patients achieving partial responses numbered three: one hepatocellular carcinoma case and two cutaneous melanoma cases.

The CDR3 is 14 residues long. V was pared by 0 bases and J by 6 bases, with 9 bases between. Germline V lookup: CDR1 LNHDA, CDR2 SQIVND (reference sequence). This clonotype was sampled from an adult with an advanced solid tumor such as melanoma, head and neck, liver or kidney cancer. Material: CD4+ or CD8+ T cells sorted from blood, obtained in a trial of the OX40 agonist ivuxolimab. This chain connects TRBV19 to TRBJ1-5; D is undetermined. In DNA form, the CDR3 reads TGTGCCAGTAGTATAGATCTCTCCACTCAGCCCCAGCATTTT. It specifies CASSIDLSTQPQHF. Combining the CDR3 with reference TRBV19 and TRBJ1-5 gives the whole variable domain DGGITQSPKYLFRKEGQNVTLSCEQNLNHDAMYWYRQDPGQGLRLIYYSQIVNDFQKGDIAEGYSVSREKKESFPLTVTSAQKNPTAFYLCASSIDLSTQPQHFGDGTRLSIL.